These 9 T cell receptor beta chains came from one sample sequenced in a study of cytomegalovirus exposure and HLA in healthy donors (dated by TCRdb to the late 2010s). Libraries were made using the immunoSEQ multiplex PCR assay. A mixture of 60 forward primers for TCR Vbeta segments and 13 reverse primers for TCR Jbeta segments was used in the multiplex PCR. The immuneACCESS repertoire file appears here via TCRdb, limited to in-frame rearrangements. These files lack a portion of the clones; in checked studies, under half of the deficit traces to unresolved V genes, and the cause of the others is not known. This sample has about 200,000 clones in its table, and about 88% of those were observed once. The ten biggest clones cover approximately 0.31% of the sample. Sequenced material: PBMCs. These receptors all come from a woman aged 25 to 45 in good health and CMV-seronegative.

Here the CDR3 reads CASSFRQPPHLEQFF. The CDR3 nucleotides are TGTGCCAGCAGCTTTCGACAGCCACCTCATCTAGAGCAGTTCTTC. This chain uses TRBV5-6 with TRBJ2-1; D is possibly TRBD1 (5 bases). The V gene's germline CDR1 is SGHDT and CDR2 YYEEEE. The germline V and J ends were trimmed by 2 bases and 10 bases, with 19 bases remaining between them. This CDR3 contains 15 residues.

The J gene is TRBJ1-5, the V gene TRBV6-5; D gene ambiguous. The V gene lost 0 bases and the J gene lost 8 bases, with 8 bases spanning the gap. The CDR3 consists of 13 residues. CDR1 and CDR2 from the germline V gene are MNHEY and SVGAGI. This CDR3 is CASSYSSTEPQHF. The CDR3 coding sequence is TGTGCCAGCAGTTACTCGAGTACTGAGCCCCAGCATTTT.

This chain uses TRBV28 with TRBJ2-1; 9 bases align to TRBD2. Germline assignment: CDR1 MDHEN and CDR2 SYDVKM. The V gene end was trimmed by 5 bases and the J gene end by 8 bases; junction bases not matched to a gene: 10. The CDR3 is 15 residues long. Written as DNA, the CDR3 is TGTGCCAGCAGTCCCAGCGGGAGGTTAGTAGATGAGCAGTTCTTC. Its protein is CASSPSGRLVDEQFF.

This chain uses TRBV19 with TRBJ1-1, with 11 bases matching TRBD1. Germline CDR1 reads LNHDA; CDR2 reads SQIVND (reference sequence). V was pared by 7 bases and J by 4 bases, with 5 bases of the junction left unmatched. This CDR3 spans 14 amino acids. DNA of the CDR3: TGTGCCAGTAAGGTGGACAGGGGGCCCACTGAAGCTTTCTTT. Amino acids: CASKVDRGPTEAFF.

The rearrangement uses TRBV5-4 and TRBJ2-5; D might be TRBD2 (6 bases). CDR1 and CDR2 from the germline V gene are SGHNT and YYREEE (reference sequence). Trimming took 4 bases from V and 4 from J, leaving 17 bases between them. This CDR3 comprises 15 residues. The CDR3: CASSERGAGRETQYF. CDR3 nucleotides: TGTGCCAGCAGCGAACGCGGGGCAGGGCGAGAGACCCAGTACTTC.

The CDR3, as DNA: TGCGCCAGCACGGCAGGGGAACGAAACATTCAGTACTTC. Its translation is CASTAGERNIQYF. This chain joins TRBV5-1 and TRBJ2-4, with a tentative D call TRBD1 (6 bases). V was trimmed by 6 bases and J by 6 bases, leaving 13 bases between them. CDR1 is SGHRS, CDR2 YFSETQ, per germline. CDR3 length equals 13 residues.

The gene calls are TRBV14 and TRBJ2-5, with 7 bases fitting TRBD2. Per germline, CDR1 SGHDN and CDR2 FVKESK. The junction had 13 bases not matched to a gene; V was cut back by 5 bases and J by 4 bases. The CDR3 extends over 16 amino acids. CDR3 protein: CASSEVISGLGETQYF. The CDR3 bases are TGTGCCAGCAGCGAAGTGATTAGCGGGCTTGGAGAGACCCAGTACTTC.

The chain uses TRBV19 and TRBJ1-3; D unresolved. Germline CDR1 reads LNHDA; CDR2 reads SQIVND (reference sequence). This CDR3 is 13 amino acids long. Trimming took 8 bases from V and 0 from J, leaving 8 bases between them. The CDR3 here is CASQARSGNTIYF. The CDR3 DNA reads TGTGCCAGTCAGGCCCGCTCTGGAAACACCATATATTTT.

This chain uses TRBV5-8 with TRBJ2-5; 7 bases fit TRBD2. The CDR3 has 15 residues. J was trimmed by 5 bases and V by 4 bases; bases with no gene match: 11. Germline V lookup: CDR1 SGHTS, CDR2 YDEGEE. The CDR3 DNA is TGTGCCAGCAGCCCTTCGGGGGGTCCTTTGGAGACCCAGTACTTC. Protein product: CASSPSGGPLETQYF. The whole variable domain, remainder taken from reference TRBV5-8 and TRBJ2-5, is EAGVTQSPTHLIKTRGQQATLRCSPISGHTSVYWYQQALGLGLQFLLWYDEGEERNRGNFPPRFSGRQFPNYSSELNVNALELEDSALYLCASSPSGGPLETQYFGPGTRLLVL.